This TCR beta chain was documented in a study of graft-versus-host responses after intestinal transplantation. At the level of the study: Transplantation in recipients was multivisceral, liver-intestinal, or isolated intestinal. Every recipient underwent anti-thymocyte globulin induction, then tacrolimus and steroids for roughly 3 years.

The germline V and J ends were trimmed by 8 bases and 2 bases, with 12 bases remaining between them. The CDR3 covers 13 residues. Germline lookup yields CDR1 MDHEN and CDR2 SYDVKM. Overall study findings and caveats: Recipient marrow showed GvH clones, some seen first in ileum or blood. Early HvG declines after transplant were associated with peak circulating GvH clone levels.

Sequencing was performed with immunoSEQ multiplex PCR; in TCRdb, only in-frame clones are kept and a portion is missing. Of fewer than 45,000 clones listed, about 91% are singletons. With respect to this clone: The antigen remains undetermined.

The sequence came from a human patient who received an intestinal transplant, so some T cells may come from the graft donor. The J gene is TRBJ1-1, the V gene TRBV28; D is unresolved. This specimen consisted of PBMCs, obtained 524 days after transplant. CDR3 nucleotide sequence: TGTGCCAGCCACGCGCCAGGAAACACTGAAGCTTTCTTT. This encodes CASHAPGNTEAFF.